The T cell receptor (beta chain) described here comes from a study of blood T cell repertoires in COVID-19. For the study at large: Researchers got acute and convalescent COVID-19 samples from the United States, Italy and Spain. T cells, B-cell-depleted T cells, or PBMCs supplied cDNA or gDNA.

The CDR3 totals 14 residues. Trimming removed 2 bases from V and 3 bases from J; junction bases left unmatched: 3. The V gene's germline CDR1 is SQVTM and CDR2 ANQGSEA. This clone appeared a few times. Original data processing: Amplified reference gene primers provided the basis for estimating nucleated cell counts. The protocol was immunoSEQ multiplex PCR, while the TCRdb copy is restricted to in-frame clones and leaves out a portion. V and J calls and clone size are as listed in that table; D and trimming were resolved from the DNA. The table includes more than 150,000 clones, around nine tenths detected once.

The material sequenced was peripheral blood. The rearrangement links TRBV29-1 to TRBJ2-3; 9 bases map to TRBD2. This TCR was sampled from a man aged 45 to 65 with acute or convalescent COVID-19. The DNA for the CDR3 is TGCAGCGTTGAACTTAGCGGGGGTACAGATACGCAGTATTTT. Residues: CSVELSGGTDTQYF.